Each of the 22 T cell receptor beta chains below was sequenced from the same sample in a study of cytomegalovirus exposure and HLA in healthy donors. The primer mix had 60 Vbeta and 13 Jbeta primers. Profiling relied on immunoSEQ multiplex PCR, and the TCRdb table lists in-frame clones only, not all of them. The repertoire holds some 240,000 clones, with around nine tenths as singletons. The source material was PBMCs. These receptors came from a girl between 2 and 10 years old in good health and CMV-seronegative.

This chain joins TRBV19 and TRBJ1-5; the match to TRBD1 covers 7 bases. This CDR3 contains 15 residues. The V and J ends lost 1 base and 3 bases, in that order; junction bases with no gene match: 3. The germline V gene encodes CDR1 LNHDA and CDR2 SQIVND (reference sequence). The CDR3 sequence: CASSIAGQLNQPQHF. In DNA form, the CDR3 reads TGTGCCAGTAGTATAGCGGGACAGCTCAATCAGCCCCAGCATTTT.

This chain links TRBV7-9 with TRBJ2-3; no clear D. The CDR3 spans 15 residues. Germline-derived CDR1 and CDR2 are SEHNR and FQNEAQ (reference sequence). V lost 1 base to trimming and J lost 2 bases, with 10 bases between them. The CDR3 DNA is TGTGCCAGCAGCTTAGTGGCAGGTTTCACAGATACGCAGTATTTT. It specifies CASSLVAGFTDTQYF.

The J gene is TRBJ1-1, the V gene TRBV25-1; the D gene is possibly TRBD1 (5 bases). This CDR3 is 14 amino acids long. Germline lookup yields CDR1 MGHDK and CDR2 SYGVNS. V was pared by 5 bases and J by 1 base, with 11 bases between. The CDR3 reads CASSRPGGNTEAFF. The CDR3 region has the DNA TGTGCCAGCAGTAGGCCCGGGGGGAACACTGAAGCTTTCTTT.

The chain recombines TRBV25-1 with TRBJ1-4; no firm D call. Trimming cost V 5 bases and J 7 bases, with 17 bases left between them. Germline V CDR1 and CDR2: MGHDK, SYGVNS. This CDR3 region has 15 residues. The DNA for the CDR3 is TGTGCCAGCAGTATCGCGTCCCTTGTCGGTGAAAAACTGTTTTTT. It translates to CASSIASLVGEKLFF.

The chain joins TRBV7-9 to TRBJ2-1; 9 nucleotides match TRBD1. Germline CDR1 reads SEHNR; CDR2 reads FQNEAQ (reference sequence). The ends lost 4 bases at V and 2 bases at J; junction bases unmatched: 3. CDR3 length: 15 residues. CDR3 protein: CASSSGTGPYNEQFF. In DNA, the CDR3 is TGTGCCAGCAGCTCCGGGACAGGGCCCTACAATGAGCAGTTCTTC.

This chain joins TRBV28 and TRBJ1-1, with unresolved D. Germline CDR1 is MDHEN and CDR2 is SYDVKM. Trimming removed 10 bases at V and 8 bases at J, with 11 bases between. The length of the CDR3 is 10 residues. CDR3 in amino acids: CATAPREAFF. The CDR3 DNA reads TGTGCCACGGCACCGAGGGAAGCTTTCTTT.

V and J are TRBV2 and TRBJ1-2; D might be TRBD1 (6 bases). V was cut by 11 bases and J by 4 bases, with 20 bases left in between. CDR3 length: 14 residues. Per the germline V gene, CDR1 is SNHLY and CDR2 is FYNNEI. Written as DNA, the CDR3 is TGTGCCTCAGAGGGGGGGGCCCGATCCTATGGCTACACCTTC. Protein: CASEGGARSYGYTF.

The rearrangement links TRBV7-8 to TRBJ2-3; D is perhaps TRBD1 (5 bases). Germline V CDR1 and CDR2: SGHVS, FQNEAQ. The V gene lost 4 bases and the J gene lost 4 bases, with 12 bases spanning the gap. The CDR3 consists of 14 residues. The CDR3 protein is CASSSKRTSDTQYF. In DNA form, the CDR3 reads TGTGCCAGCAGCTCCAAAAGGACATCAGATACGCAGTATTTT.

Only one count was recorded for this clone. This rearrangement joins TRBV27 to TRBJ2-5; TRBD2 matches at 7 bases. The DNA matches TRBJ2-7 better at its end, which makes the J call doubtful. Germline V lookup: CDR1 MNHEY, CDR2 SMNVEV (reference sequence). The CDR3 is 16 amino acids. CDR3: CASSSRTRLTEYEQYF. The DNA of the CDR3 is TGTGCCAGCAGTTCGAGGACTAGACTCACCGAATACGAGCAGTACTTC.

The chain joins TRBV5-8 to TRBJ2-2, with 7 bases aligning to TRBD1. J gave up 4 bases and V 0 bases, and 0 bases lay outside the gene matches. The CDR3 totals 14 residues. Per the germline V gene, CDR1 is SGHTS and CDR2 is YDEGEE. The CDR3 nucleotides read TGTGCCAGCAGCTTGGACAGGGGCACCGGGGAGCTGTTTTTT. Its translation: CASSLDRGTGELFF.

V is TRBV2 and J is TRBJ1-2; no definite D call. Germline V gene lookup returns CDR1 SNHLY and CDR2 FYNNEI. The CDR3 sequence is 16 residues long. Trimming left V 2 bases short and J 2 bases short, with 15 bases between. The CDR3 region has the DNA TGTGCCAGCAGTGAACCTCAGATGGGCGCGAACTATGGCTACACCTTC. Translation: CASSEPQMGANYGYTF. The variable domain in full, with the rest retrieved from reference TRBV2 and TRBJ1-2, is EPEVTQTPSHQVTQMGQEVILRCVPISNHLYFYWYRQILGQKVEFLVSFYNNEISEKSEIFDDQFSVERPDGSNFTLKIRSTKLEDSAMYFCASSEPQMGANYGYTFGSGTRLTVV.

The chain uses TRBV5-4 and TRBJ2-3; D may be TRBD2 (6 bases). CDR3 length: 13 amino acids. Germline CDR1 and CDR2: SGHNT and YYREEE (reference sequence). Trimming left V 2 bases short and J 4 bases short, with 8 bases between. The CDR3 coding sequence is TGTGCCAGCAGCTTAGCGGGCCCAGATACGCAGTATTTT. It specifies CASSLAGPDTQYF. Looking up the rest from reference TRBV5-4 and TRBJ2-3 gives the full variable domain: ETGVTQSPTHLIKTRGQQVTLRCSSQSGHNTVSWYQQALGQGPQFIFQYYREEENGRGNFPPRFSGLQFPNYSSELNVNALELDDSALYLCASSLAGPDTQYFGPGTRLTVL.

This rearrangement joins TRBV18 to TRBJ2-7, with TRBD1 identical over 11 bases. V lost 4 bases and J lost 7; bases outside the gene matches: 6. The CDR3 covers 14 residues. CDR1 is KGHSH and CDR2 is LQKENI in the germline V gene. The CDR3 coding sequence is TGTGCCAGCTCACTAGGACAGGGGGCGGGAGAGCAGTACTTC. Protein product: CASSLGQGAGEQYF. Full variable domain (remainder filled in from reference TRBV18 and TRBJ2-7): NAGVMQNPRHLVRRRGQEARLRCSPMKGHSHVYWYRQLPEEGLKFMVYLQKENIIDESGMPKERFSAEFPKEGPSILRIQQVVRGDSAAYFCASSLGQGAGEQYFGPGTRLTVT.

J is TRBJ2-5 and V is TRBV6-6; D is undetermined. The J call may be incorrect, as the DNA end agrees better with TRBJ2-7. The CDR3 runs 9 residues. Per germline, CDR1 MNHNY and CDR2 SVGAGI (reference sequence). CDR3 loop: CASSYEQYF. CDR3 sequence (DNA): TGTGCCAGCAGTTACGAGCAGTACTTC.

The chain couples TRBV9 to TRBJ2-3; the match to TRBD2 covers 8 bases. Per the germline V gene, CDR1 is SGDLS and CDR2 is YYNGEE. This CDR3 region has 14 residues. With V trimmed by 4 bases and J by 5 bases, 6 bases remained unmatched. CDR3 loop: CASSYSGVGDTQYF. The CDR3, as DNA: TGTGCCAGCAGCTATAGCGGGGTTGGAGATACGCAGTATTTT.

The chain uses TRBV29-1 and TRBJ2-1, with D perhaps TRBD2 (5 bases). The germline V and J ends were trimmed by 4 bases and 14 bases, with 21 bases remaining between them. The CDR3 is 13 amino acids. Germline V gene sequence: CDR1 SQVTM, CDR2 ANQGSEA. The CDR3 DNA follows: TGCAGCGTTGGAGGACTTGATGAGCGGCGGGAGTTCTTC. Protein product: CSVGGLDERREFF.

DNA of the CDR3: TGTGCCACATCACAGGGGGACTATGGCTACACCTTC. Its protein is CATSQGDYGYTF. This chain uses TRBV15 with TRBJ1-2; TRBD1 aligns across 8 bases. Germline V gene data show CDR1 as LNHNV and CDR2 as YYDKDF (reference sequence). The trim removed 9 bases at V and 3 bases at J, leaving 3 bases unmatched. CDR3 length equals 12 residues. Drawing the rest from reference TRBV15 and TRBJ1-2, the complete variable domain is DAMVIQNPRYQVTQFGKPVTLSCSQTLNHNVMYWYQQKSSQAPKLLFHYYDKDFNNEADTPDNFQSRRPNTSFCFLDIRSPGLGDTAMYLCATSQGDYGYTFGSGTRLTVV.

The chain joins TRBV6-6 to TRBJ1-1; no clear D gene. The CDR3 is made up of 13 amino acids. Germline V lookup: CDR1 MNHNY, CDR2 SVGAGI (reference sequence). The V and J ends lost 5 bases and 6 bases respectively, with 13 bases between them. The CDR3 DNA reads TGTGCCAGCAGTCCTCGTGGAGGAGCTGAAGCTTTCTTT. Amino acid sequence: CASSPRGGAEAFF.

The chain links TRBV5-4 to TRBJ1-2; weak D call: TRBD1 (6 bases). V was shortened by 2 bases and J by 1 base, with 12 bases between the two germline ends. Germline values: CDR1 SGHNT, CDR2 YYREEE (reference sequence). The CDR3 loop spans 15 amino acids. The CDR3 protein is CASSFNRDLNYGYTF. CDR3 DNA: TGTGCCAGCAGCTTCAACAGGGACCTTAACTATGGCTACACCTTC.

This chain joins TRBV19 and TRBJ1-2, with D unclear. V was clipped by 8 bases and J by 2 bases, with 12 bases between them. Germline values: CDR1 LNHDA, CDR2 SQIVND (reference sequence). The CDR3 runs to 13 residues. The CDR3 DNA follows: TGTGCCAGTGGAGGAGGCAGAAACTATGGCTACACCTTC. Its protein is CASGGGRNYGYTF.

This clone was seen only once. In DNA form, the CDR3 reads TGTGCCAGCACCACCGGGGGGGTTAGGGAAGCCAAAAACATTCAGTACTTC. Translated, it gives CASTTGGVREAKNIQYF. The chain carries TRBV5-8 and TRBJ2-4, with 8 bases identical to TRBD2. This CDR3 comprises 17 residues. CDR1 and CDR2 (germline): SGHTS, YDEGEE. The trim removed 6 bases at V and 0 bases at J, leaving 11 bases unmatched.

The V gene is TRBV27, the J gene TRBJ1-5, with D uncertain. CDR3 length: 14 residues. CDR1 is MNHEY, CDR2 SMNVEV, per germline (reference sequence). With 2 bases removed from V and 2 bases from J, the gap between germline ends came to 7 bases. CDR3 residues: CASSLEGGNQPQHF. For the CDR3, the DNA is TGTGCCAGCAGTTTAGAGGGTGGCAATCAGCCCCAGCATTTT.